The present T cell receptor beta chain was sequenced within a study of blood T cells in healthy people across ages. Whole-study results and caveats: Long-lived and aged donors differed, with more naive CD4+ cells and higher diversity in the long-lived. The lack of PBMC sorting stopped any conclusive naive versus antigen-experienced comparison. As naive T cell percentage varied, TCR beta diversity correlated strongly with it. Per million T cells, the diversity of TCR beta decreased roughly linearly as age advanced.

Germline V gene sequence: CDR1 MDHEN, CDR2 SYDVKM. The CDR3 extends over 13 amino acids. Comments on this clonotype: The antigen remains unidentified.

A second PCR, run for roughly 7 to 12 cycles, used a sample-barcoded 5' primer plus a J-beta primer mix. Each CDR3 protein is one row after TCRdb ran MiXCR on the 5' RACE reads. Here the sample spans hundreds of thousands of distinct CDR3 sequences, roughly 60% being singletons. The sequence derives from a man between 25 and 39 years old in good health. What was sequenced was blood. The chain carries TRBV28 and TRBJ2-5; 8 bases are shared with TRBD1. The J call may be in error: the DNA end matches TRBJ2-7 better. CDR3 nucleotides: TGTGCCAGCAACGGACAGGGTTGGTACGAGCAGTACTTC. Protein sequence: CASNGQGWYEQYF.